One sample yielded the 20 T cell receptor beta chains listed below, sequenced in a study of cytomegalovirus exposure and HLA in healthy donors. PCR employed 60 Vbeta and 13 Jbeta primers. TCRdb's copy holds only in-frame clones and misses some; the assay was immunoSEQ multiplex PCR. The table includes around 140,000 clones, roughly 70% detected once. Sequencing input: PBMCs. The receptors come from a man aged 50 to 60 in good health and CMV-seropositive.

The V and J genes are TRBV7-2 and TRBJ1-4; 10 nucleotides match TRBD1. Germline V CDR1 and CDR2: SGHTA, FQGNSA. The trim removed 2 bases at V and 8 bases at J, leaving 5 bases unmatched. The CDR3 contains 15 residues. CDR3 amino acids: CASSLPGTGEEKLFF. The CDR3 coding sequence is TGTGCCAGCAGCTTACCCGGGACAGGGGAGGAAAAACTGTTTTTT.

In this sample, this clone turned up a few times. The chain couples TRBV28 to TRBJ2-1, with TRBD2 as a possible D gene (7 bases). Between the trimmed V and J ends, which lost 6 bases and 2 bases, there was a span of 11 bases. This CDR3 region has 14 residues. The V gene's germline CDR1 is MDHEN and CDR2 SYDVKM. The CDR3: CASRGGGAYNEQFF. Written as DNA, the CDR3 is TGTGCCAGCAGGGGAGGGGGGGCCTACAATGAGCAGTTCTTC.

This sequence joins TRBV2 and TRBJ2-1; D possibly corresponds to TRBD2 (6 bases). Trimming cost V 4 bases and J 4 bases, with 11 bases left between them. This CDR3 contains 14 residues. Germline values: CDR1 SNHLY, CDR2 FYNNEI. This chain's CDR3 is CASSAGDSYNEQFF. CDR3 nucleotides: TGTGCCAGCAGTGCCGGGGACTCATACAATGAGCAGTTCTTC. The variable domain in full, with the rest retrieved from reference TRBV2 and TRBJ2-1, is EPEVTQTPSHQVTQMGQEVILRCVPISNHLYFYWYRQILGQKVEFLVSFYNNEISEKSEIFDDQFSVERPDGSNFTLKIRSTKLEDSAMYFCASSAGDSYNEQFFGPGTRLTVL.

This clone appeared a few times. The CDR3 region is CASSPVAGDGYTF. The CDR3 nucleotides are TGTGCCAGCTCACCAGTGGCAGGTGATGGCTACACCTTC. The chain is built from TRBV18 and TRBJ1-2; D gene ambiguous. This CDR3 has 13 amino acids. Between the trimmed V and J ends, which lost 2 bases and 6 bases, there was a span of 10 bases. Germline CDR1 is KGHSH and CDR2 is LQKENI.

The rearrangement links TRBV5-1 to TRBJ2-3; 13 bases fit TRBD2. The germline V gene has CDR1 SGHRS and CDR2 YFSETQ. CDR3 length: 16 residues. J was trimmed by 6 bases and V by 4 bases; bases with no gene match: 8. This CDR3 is CASSLTSGRPSDTQYF. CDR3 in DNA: TGCGCCAGCAGCCTGACTAGCGGGAGGCCGTCGGATACGCAGTATTTT. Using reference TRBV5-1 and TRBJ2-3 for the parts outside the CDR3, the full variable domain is KAGVTQTPRYLIKTRGQQVTLSCSPISGHRSVSWYQQTPGQGLQFLFEYFSETQRNKGNFPGRFSGRQFSNSRSEMNVSTLELGDSALYLCASSLTSGRPSDTQYFGPGTRLTVL.

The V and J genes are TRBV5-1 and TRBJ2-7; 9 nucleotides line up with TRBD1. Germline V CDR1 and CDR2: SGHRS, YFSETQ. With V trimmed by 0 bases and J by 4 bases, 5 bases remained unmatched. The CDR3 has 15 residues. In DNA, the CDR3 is TGCGCCAGCAGCTTGGGACGGACAGGGGTTTACGAGCAGTACTTC. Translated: CASSLGRTGVYEQYF.

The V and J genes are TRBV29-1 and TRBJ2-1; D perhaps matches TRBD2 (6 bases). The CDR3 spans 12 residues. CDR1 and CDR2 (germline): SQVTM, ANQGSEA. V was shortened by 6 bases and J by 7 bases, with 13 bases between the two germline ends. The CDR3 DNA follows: TGCAGCGTCCCCCCGGGGGATAATGAGCAGTTCTTC. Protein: CSVPPGDNEQFF.

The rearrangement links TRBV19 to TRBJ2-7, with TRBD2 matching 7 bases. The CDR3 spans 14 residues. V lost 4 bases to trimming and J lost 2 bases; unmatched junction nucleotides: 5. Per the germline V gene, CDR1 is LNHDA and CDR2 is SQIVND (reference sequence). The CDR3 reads CASSTGLGTYEQYF. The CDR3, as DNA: TGTGCCAGTAGTACAGGACTAGGGACCTACGAGCAGTACTTC.

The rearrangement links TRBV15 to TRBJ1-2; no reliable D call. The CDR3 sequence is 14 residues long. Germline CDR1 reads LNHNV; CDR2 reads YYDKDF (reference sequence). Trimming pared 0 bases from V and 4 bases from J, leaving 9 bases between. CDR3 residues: CATSREIGGYGYTF. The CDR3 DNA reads TGTGCCACCAGCAGAGAGATCGGTGGCTATGGCTACACCTTC.

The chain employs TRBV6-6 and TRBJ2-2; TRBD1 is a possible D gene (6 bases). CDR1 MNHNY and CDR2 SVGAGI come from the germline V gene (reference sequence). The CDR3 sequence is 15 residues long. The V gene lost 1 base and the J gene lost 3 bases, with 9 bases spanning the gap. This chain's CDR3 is CASSYLGADTGELFF. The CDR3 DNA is TGTGCCAGCAGTTACTTGGGGGCGGACACCGGGGAGCTGTTTTTT.

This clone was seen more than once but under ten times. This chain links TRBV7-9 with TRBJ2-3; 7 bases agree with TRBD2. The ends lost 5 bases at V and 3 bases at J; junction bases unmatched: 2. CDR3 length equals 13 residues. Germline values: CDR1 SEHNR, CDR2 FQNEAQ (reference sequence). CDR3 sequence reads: CASSGGGTDTQYF. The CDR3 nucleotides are TGTGCCAGCAGCGGGGGGGGGACAGATACGCAGTATTTT.

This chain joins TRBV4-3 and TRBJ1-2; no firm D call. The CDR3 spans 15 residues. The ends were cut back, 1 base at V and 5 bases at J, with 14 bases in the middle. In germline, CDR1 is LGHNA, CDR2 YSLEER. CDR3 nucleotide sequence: TGCGCCAGCAGCCAAGTGTCACAGTCGAGATATGGCTACACCTTC. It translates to CASSQVSQSRYGYTF.

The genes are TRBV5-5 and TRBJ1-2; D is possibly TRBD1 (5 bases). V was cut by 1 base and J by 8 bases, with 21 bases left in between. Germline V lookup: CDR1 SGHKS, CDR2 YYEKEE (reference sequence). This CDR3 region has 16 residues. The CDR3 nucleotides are TGTGCCAGCAGCTTGTTGAATAGTCAGGGTTTCGGAGGCTACACCTTC. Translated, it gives CASSLLNSQGFGGYTF.

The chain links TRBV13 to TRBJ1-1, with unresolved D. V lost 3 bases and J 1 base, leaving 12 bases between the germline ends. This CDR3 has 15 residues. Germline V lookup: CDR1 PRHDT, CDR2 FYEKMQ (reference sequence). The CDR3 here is CASSLEGMRNTEAFF. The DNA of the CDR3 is TGTGCCAGCAGCTTGGAGGGCATGCGGAACACTGAAGCTTTCTTT.

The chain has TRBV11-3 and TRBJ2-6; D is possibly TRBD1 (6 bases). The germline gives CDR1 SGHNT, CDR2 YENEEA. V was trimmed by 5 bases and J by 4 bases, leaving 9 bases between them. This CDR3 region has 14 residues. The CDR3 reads CASSGQGGANVLTF. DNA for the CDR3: TGTGCCAGCAGCGGCCAGGGGGGGGCCAACGTCCTGACTTTC. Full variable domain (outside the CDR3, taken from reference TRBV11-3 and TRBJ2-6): EAGVVQSPRYKIIEKKQPVAFWCNPISGHNTLYWYLQNLGQGPELLIRYENEEAVDDSQLPKDRFSAERLKGVDSTLKIQPAELGDSAVYLCASSGQGGANVLTFGAGSRLTVL.

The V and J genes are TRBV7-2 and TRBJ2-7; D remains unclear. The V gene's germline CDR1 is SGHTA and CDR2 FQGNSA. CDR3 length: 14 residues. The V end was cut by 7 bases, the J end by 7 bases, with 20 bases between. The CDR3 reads CASTNSLGAAEQYF. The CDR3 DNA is TGTGCCAGCACCAATTCCCTAGGCGCGGCAGAGCAGTACTTC.

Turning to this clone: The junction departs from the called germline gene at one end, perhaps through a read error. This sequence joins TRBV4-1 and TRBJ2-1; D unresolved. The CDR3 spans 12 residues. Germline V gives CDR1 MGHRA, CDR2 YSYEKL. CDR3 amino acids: CASSRQYNEQFF. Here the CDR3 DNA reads TGTGCCAGCAGCCGTCAGTACAATGAGCAGTTCTTC.

DNA for the CDR3: TGTGCCAGCAGTGAAGCGGGAGGGGTAAGGAATACGCAGTATTTT. This gives the protein CASSEAGGVRNTQYF. The chain links TRBV6-1 to TRBJ2-3; 7 bases match TRBD2. V dropped 0 bases and J dropped 7; count of bases not matched to a gene: 7. Germline V lookup: CDR1 MNHNS, CDR2 SASEGT. The CDR3 totals 15 residues.

Here the CDR3 DNA reads TGTGCCAGCTCACCCCGGGAAATACAAGAGACCCAGTACTTC. This translates into CASSPREIQETQYF. The chain recombines TRBV18 with TRBJ2-5; D possibly corresponds to TRBD2 (5 bases). Germline V gene sequence: CDR1 KGHSH, CDR2 LQKENI. The CDR3 is 14 amino acids. V dropped 3 bases and J dropped 2 bases, with 10 bases sitting between them.

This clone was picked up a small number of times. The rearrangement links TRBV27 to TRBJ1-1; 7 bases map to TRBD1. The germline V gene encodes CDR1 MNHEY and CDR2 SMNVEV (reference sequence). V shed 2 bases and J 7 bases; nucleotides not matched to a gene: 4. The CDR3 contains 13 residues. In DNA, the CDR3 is TGTGCCAGCAGTTTAGAACAGGGGTTTGAAGCTTTCTTT. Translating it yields CASSLEQGFEAFF.